This T cell receptor beta chain was recovered during a study of blood T cell repertoires in COVID-19. For the study at large: Both acute and convalescent COVID-19 samples were obtained from the United States, Italy and Spain.

Losses at the gene ends were 4 bases for V and 5 bases for J; bases not matched to a gene: 2. The germline V gene has CDR1 SQVTM and CDR2 ANQGSEA. The CDR3 is 13 amino acids. To note about this clone: This specimen includes other DNA sequences encoding the same CDR3.

Profiled with immunoSEQ multiplex PCR; TCRdb holds only in-frame clones, not every one. The sample contains around 340,000 clones, roughly nine tenths of which appear only once. V and J are TRBV29-1 and TRBJ1-4; TRBD1 aligns across 9 bases. The receptor comes from a woman aged 55-70 years with COVID-19, enrolled during active disease. The specimen was peripheral blood. CDR3 sequence: CSVAGTGNEKLFF. In nucleotides, the CDR3 is TGCAGCGTTGCGGGGACAGGGAATGAAAAACTGTTTTTT.